The 14 T cell receptor beta chains below all came from one sample that was sequenced in a study of blood T cell repertoires in COVID-19. Profiled with immunoSEQ multiplex PCR; TCRdb holds only in-frame clones, not every one. Of tens of thousands of clones detected, approximately 88% appear once; the ten largest clones hold 22%. Sequencing input: peripheral blood. The receptors shown here come from an elderly man with active or convalescent COVID-19.

This clone was observed a few times. The rearrangement uses TRBV5-4 and TRBJ1-2; D is unclear. Germline values: CDR1 SGHNT, CDR2 YYREEE (reference sequence). The CDR3 spans 12 residues. The V end was cut by 0 bases, the J end by 7 bases, with 7 bases between. The CDR3 sequence is CASSLDVLGYTF. CDR3 sequence (DNA): TGTGCCAGCAGCTTGGATGTTCTTGGCTACACCTTC. The full variable domain, with the rest looked up from reference TRBV5-4 and TRBJ1-2, is ETGVTQSPTHLIKTRGQQVTLRCSSQSGHNTVSWYQQALGQGPQFIFQYYREEENGRGNFPPRFSGLQFPNYSSELNVNALELDDSALYLCASSLDVLGYTFGSGTRLTVV.

V gene TRBV7-8 combines with J gene TRBJ2-4; weak D call: TRBD2 (6 bases). CDR3 length: 16 amino acids. V lost 2 bases to trimming and J lost 1 base, with 12 bases between them. CDR1 is SGHVS, CDR2 FQNEAQ, per germline. The CDR3 coding sequence is TGTGCCAGCAGCTTATTTACTGGGGGGGCCAAAAACATTCAGTACTTC. Its translation is CASSLFTGGAKNIQYF. The full variable domain, its missing parts supplied by reference TRBV7-8 and TRBJ2-4, is GAGVSQSPRYKVAKRGQDVALRCDPISGHVSLFWYQQALGQGPEFLTYFQNEAQLDKSGLPSDRFFAERPEGSVSTLKIQRTQQEDSAVYLCASSLFTGGAKNIQYFGAGTRLSVL.

The chain joins TRBV6-5 to TRBJ2-6; no clear D. Germline loops: CDR1 MNHEY, CDR2 SVGAGI. Trimming removed 8 bases from V and 0 bases from J, with 11 bases in between. The CDR3 is 15 residues long. This chain's CDR3 is CASGRRSSGANVLTF. The CDR3 DNA reads TGTGCCAGCGGTAGAAGAAGCTCTGGGGCCAACGTCCTGACTTTC.

J is TRBJ2-2 and V is TRBV19; D gene uncertain. CDR3 size: 13 residues. Trimming shortened V by 5 bases and J by 5 bases, and 9 bases separated the two germline ends. Germline CDR1 reads LNHDA; CDR2 reads SQIVND (reference sequence). CDR3 in DNA: TGTGCCAGTAGTTCACCAGCGACCGGGGAGCTGTTTTTT. Protein product: CASSSPATGELFF.

The V gene is TRBV6-6, the J gene TRBJ1-3; D is uncertain. The V end lost 6 bases, the J end lost 3 bases, and 12 bases lay between the germline ends. This CDR3 has 14 residues. Germline V gene sequence: CDR1 MNHNY, CDR2 SVGAGI (reference sequence). The CDR3 region is CASSKGGSGNTIYF. DNA for the CDR3: TGTGCCAGCAGCAAAGGAGGAAGTGGAAACACCATATATTTT.

The chain recombines TRBV9 with TRBJ1-1; TRBD1 agrees at 9 bases. The CDR3 has 14 residues. The V and J ends lost 4 bases and 7 bases, in that order; junction bases with no gene match: 8. Germline CDR1 reads SGDLS; CDR2 reads YYNGEE. DNA of the CDR3: TGTGCCAGCAGCCCTCTACGGACAGGGGTTGAAGCTTTCTTT. This codes for CASSPLRTGVEAFF.

The chain uses TRBV5-1 and TRBJ2-1; D unclear. CDR1 and CDR2 from the germline V gene are SGHRS and YFSETQ. The germline V and J ends were trimmed by 3 bases and 2 bases, with 12 bases remaining between them. The CDR3 spans 15 residues. CDR3 in DNA: TGCGCCAGCAGCTCAACGGTGTCTACCTACAATGAGCAGTTCTTC. Translation: CASSSTVSTYNEQFF.

The chain recombines TRBV7-9 with TRBJ1-5; unclear D gene. The CDR3 runs to 14 residues. Per germline, CDR1 SEHNR and CDR2 FQNEAQ (reference sequence). The V and J ends lost 10 bases and 0 bases respectively, with 13 bases between them. The CDR3 loop is CATTRGGSNQPQHF. In DNA, the CDR3 is TGTGCCACGACCCGGGGTGGTAGCAATCAGCCCCAGCATTTT. Complete variable domain (other parts from reference TRBV7-9 and TRBJ1-5): DTGVSQNPRHKITKRGQNVTFRCDPISEHNRLYWYRQTLGQGPEFLTYFQNEAQLEKSRLLSDRFSAERPKGSFSTLEIQRTEQGDSAMYLCATTRGGSNQPQHFGDGTRLSIL.

This chain uses TRBV19 with TRBJ1-2; maybe TRBD1 (5 bases). The germline gives CDR1 LNHDA, CDR2 SQIVND (reference sequence). Between the trimmed V and J ends, which lost 4 bases and 0 bases, there was a span of 12 bases. The CDR3 spans 15 residues. The DNA for the CDR3 is TGTGCCAGTAGTAGGGGGGACCGTTCTAACTATGGCTACACCTTC. Translation gives CASSRGDRSNYGYTF.

This clone appeared a few times. This chain connects TRBV4-3 to TRBJ2-5; D is undetermined. The V end lost 0 bases, the J end lost 3 bases, and 5 bases lay between the germline ends. This CDR3 is 13 amino acids long. Germline assignment: CDR1 LGHNA and CDR2 YSLEER. The CDR3 is CASSQDPEETQYF. The CDR3 DNA reads TGCGCCAGCAGCCAAGATCCAGAAGAGACCCAGTACTTC.

This clone appeared a few times. The chain is built from TRBV7-2 and TRBJ1-1; 9 bases agree with TRBD1. Germline V gene data show CDR1 as SGHTA and CDR2 as FQGNSA. The CDR3 contains 14 residues. Trimming at V came to 1 base and at J to 10 bases, leaving 7 bases not matched to a gene. CDR3 coding DNA: TGTGCCAGCAGCTTAGTCGACAGGGGGGCGGCAGCTTTCTTT. Its translation: CASSLVDRGAAAFF. Full variable domain (rest looked up from reference TRBV7-2 and TRBJ1-1): GAGVSQSPSNKVTEKGKDVELRCDPISGHTALYWYRQSLGQGLEFLIYFQGNSAPDKSGLPSDRFSAERTGGSVSTLTIQRTQQEDSAVYLCASSLVDRGAAAFFGQGTRLTVV.

The rearrangement uses TRBV7-5 and TRBJ2-1; the table's D call, TRBD1, has no DNA check behind it. TRBV7-5 has pseudogene status. The CDR3 contains 16 residues. CDR3 sequence (DNA): TGTGTCAGAAGCTTATTTAGACAGGTTCCCTACAATGAGCAGTTCTTC. Protein product: CVRSLFRQVPYNEQFF.

The V and J genes are TRBV5-8 and TRBJ2-3; TRBD1 matches 9 bases. Germline trimming cut 6 bases from V and 5 bases from J; bases unmatched to any gene: 13. The CDR3 runs to 16 residues. Looked up from germline, CDR1 is SGHTS and CDR2 is YDEGEE. The CDR3 spells CASTYDRGGRRDTQYF. The CDR3 nucleotides are TGTGCCAGCACCTATGACAGGGGGGGACGGCGAGATACGCAGTATTTT.

The chain employs TRBV10-3 and TRBJ2-3, with TRBD1 matching over 8 bases. The CDR3 sequence is 16 residues long. Germline V gene data show CDR1 as ENHRY and CDR2 as SYGVKD. The V segment lost 4 bases and the J segment 2 bases; nucleotides outside the gene matches: 8. The CDR3 region has the DNA TGTGCCATCAGTGTAACAGGGGGTCCCCCCACAGATACGCAGTATTTT. Translated, it gives CAISVTGGPPTDTQYF.